The 10 T cell receptor beta chains below all came from one sample that was sequenced in a study of identical twins (dated by TCRdb to the mid-2010s). Library preparation employed 5' RACE. Sequencing relied on an Illumina HiSeq 2000. TCRdb reran the public reads through fastp at Q25 and MiXCR, keeping productive beta chains. Here each entry gathers all rows of one CDR3 protein and keeps the most common genes and DNA. The table for this sample lists about 690,000 distinct CDR3 sequences; less than 7% of them were counted only once. Jointly, the top ten make up approximately 2% of the sample. The sample comprised naive T cells sorted from blood. The cell subset or site label here, explained by the study, means: cells isolated with a human naive T-cell isolation kit. The receptor source for this set is a man aged 18-30 years in good health.

Only a few counts were recorded for this clonotype. The CDR3, as DNA: TGTGCCAGCAGCTTGTGGCAAAGAAATCAGCCCCAGCATTTT. Protein product: CASSLWQRNQPQHF. The rearrangement uses TRBV5-6 and TRBJ1-5; no definite D call. Germline lookup yields CDR1 SGHDT and CDR2 YYEEEE. The CDR3 length is 14 residues. V was clipped by 1 base and J by 4 bases, with 9 bases between them.

CDR3 residues: CASSPRGGFWQYV. The CDR3 bases are TGTGCCAGCTCACCCCGCGGGGGGTTCTGGCAGTACGTC. The genes are TRBV18 and TRBJ2-7, with TRBD2 matching over 8 bases. The CDR3 has 13 amino acids. CDR1 KGHSH and CDR2 LQKENI come from the germline V gene. V lost 3 bases, J lost 9 bases, and 7 bases stayed unmatched.

The chain uses TRBV9 and TRBJ2-1; no clear D gene. Germline-derived CDR1 and CDR2 are SGDLS and YYNGEE. The V and J ends lost 0 bases and 8 bases respectively, with 12 bases between them. The CDR3 is 14 residues long. This CDR3 reads CASSVGNLRDEQFF. In DNA, the CDR3 is TGTGCCAGCAGCGTAGGGAACCTCCGGGATGAGCAGTTCTTC. Variable domain in full (rest from reference TRBV9 and TRBJ2-1): DSGVTQTPKHLITATGQRVTLRCSPRSGDLSVYWYQQSLDQGLQFLIQYYNGEERAKGNILERFSAQQFPDLHSELNLSSLELGDSALYFCASSVGNLRDEQFFGPGTRLTVL.

This clonotype was seen at least ten times. The chain has TRBV3-1 and TRBJ2-5, with D perhaps TRBD2 (6 bases). The CDR3 runs to 12 residues. Trimming stripped 2 bases from V and 5 bases from J, with 6 bases between. In germline, CDR1 is LGHDT, CDR2 YNNKEL (reference sequence). CDR3 nucleotides: TGTGCCAGCAGCCAACGGGGGGAGACCCAGTACTTC. It is translated as CASSQRGETQYF.

This clonotype turned up a few times. This chain connects TRBV9 to TRBJ1-1, with TRBD1 matching 7 bases. The germline gives CDR1 SGDLS, CDR2 YYNGEE. The CDR3 has 15 amino acids. With 3 bases clipped from V and 2 bases from J, the junction kept 7 bases outside the gene matches. The CDR3 sequence: CASSATGAVNTEAFF. The CDR3 bases are TGTGCCAGCAGCGCTACAGGGGCCGTTAACACTGAAGCTTTCTTT.

Many counts were recorded for this clonotype. The chain combines TRBV5-1 with TRBJ2-2; TRBD2 aligns across 7 bases. The V segment lost 4 bases and the J segment 2 bases; nucleotides outside the gene matches: 5. CDR1 and CDR2 (germline): SGHRS, YFSETQ. The CDR3 covers 15 residues. The CDR3 nucleotides are TGCGCCAGCAGCCCTAGCGGAGATAACACCGGGGAGCTGTTTTTT. As protein: CASSPSGDNTGELFF.

This clonotype was counted between two and nine times. This chain links TRBV30 with TRBJ2-2; D remains ambiguous. CDR1 GTSNPN and CDR2 SVGIG come from the germline V gene (reference sequence). Trimming took 5 bases from V and 5 from J, leaving 12 bases between them. The length of the CDR3 is 13 residues. The CDR3 reads CAWDHLETGELFF. Here the CDR3 DNA reads TGTGCCTGGGACCACCTGGAAACCGGGGAGCTGTTTTTT.

Only a few counts were recorded for this clonotype. This chain joins TRBV12-3 or TRBV12-4 and TRBJ1-5; tentatively, D is TRBD1 (5 bases). Trimming took off 6 bases at V and 11 bases at J, with 14 bases between the two ends. This CDR3 region has 12 residues. CDR3 residues: CASRTSGKSQHF. The CDR3 DNA reads TGTGCCAGCAGGACCTCAGGGAAGTCCCAGCATTTT.

This clonotype came up many times. CDR3 loop: CASSRPGREQFF. In DNA form, the CDR3 reads TGCGCCAGCAGCCGGCCGGGACGTGAGCAGTTCTTC. This rearrangement joins TRBV5-1 to TRBJ2-1, with D possibly called TRBD1 or TRBD2 (5 bases each). Germline CDR1 is SGHRS and CDR2 is YFSETQ. V gave up 4 bases and J gave up 9 bases, with 11 bases separating them. There are 12 residues in the CDR3.

This clonotype turned up a few times. The chain has TRBV6-6 and TRBJ1-6, with D possibly being TRBD1 (6 bases). Deletions cut 8 bases from V and 10 bases from J, with 15 bases between. The CDR3 is made up of 13 amino acids. CDR1 and CDR2 (germline): MNHNY, SVGAGI (reference sequence). CDR3 in amino acids: CASGTGILSPLHF. The CDR3 nucleotides are TGTGCCAGCGGTACAGGGATTTTGTCACCCCTCCACTTT.